This section outlines one T cell receptor beta chain sequence together with its context. Its antigen remains unidentified. Base qualities were left out, and no much larger clone turns up one base away. From cysteine to phenylalanine, the CDR3 is 16 amino acids long. Just the 48-base CDR3 DNA is kept, in frame starting at base 1. The germline V gene provides CDR1 MNHEY and CDR2 SVGAGI. The V end loses 5 bases and the J end loses 1 base, and a stretch of 17 bases separates them. This entry is derived from a study of CDR3 diversity in severe acne (dated by TCRdb to 2018 to 2020). Library method: PCR. The instrument given in TCRdb is Illumina HiSeq 2000. TCRdb itself trimmed the public reads at Q25 with fastp, ran MiXCR and retained productive beta chains. All rows with the same CDR3 protein become a single entry with the most common DNA and genes. Present in this sample are approximately 84,000 distinct CDR3 sequences, 45% to 65% of which were seen just once. The ten largest clones represent roughly an eighth of the sample.

The chain joins TRBV6-5 to TRBJ1-1, with TRBD1 tentatively as D gene (5 bases match). The receptor was isolated from a male donor in good health, without acne. Sample: blood. The DNA sequence is given as TGTGCCAGCAGTGAAAGAGCGGAGGGGCGGAACACTGAAGCTTTCTTT. Its protein is CASSERAEGRNTEAFF.